Listed here are 22 T cell receptor beta chains from one sample, sequenced in a study of blood T cells in healthy people across ages. A J-beta primer mix and a sample-barcoded 5' primer were used in a second PCR of about 6 to 12 cycles. MiXCR was run by TCRdb on the 5' RACE reads, yielding one entry per CDR3 protein. The table records hundreds of thousands of distinct CDR3 sequences, roughly 64% of them present only once. The sample was blood. All receptors derive from a man aged 25 to 40 in good health.

The rearrangement links TRBV7-9 to TRBJ2-7; D uncertain. The germline CDR1 and CDR2 sequences are SEHNR and FQNEAQ (reference sequence). With 4 bases removed from V and 1 base from J, the gap between germline ends came to 14 bases. The CDR3 is made up of 15 amino acids. The CDR3 is CASSSTTLGSYEQYF. In DNA form, the CDR3 reads TGTGCCAGCAGCTCGACGACCCTGGGGTCCTACGAGCAGTACTTC.

The rearrangement uses TRBV28 and TRBJ2-7; 8 bases line up with TRBD2. The germline gives CDR1 MDHEN, CDR2 SYDVKM. The CDR3 covers 15 residues. With 5 bases clipped from V and 0 bases from J, the junction kept 6 bases outside the gene matches. As DNA, the CDR3 is TGTGCCAGCAGTCTTAGCGGGACTCTCTCCTACGAGCAGTACTTC. This sequence encodes CASSLSGTLSYEQYF.

This chain connects TRBV7-2 to TRBJ2-3, with D possibly being TRBD2 (5 bases). The CDR3 has 14 amino acids. Germline V gives CDR1 SGHTA, CDR2 FQGNSA. V was cut by 5 bases and J by 4 bases, with 13 bases left in between. The CDR3 spells CASSPLAMADTQYF. The DNA for the CDR3 is TGTGCCAGCAGCCCCCTAGCTATGGCAGATACGCAGTATTTT.

The J gene is TRBJ1-1, the V gene TRBV4-2; D is possibly TRBD1 (5 bases). V lost 5 bases and J 1 base, leaving 11 bases between the germline ends. This CDR3 comprises 14 residues. Germline loops: CDR1 LGHNA, CDR2 YNFKEQ. In DNA form, the CDR3 reads TGTGCCAGCAGCTACGTCAGGGAGAACACTGAAGCTTTCTTT. It encodes CASSYVRENTEAFF.

V and J are TRBV20-1 and TRBJ2-1; maybe TRBD1 (5 bases). V dropped 0 bases and J dropped 9 bases, with 12 bases sitting between them. CDR3 length equals 13 residues. CDR1 and CDR2 from the germline V gene are DFQATT and SNEGSKA (reference sequence). CDR3 sequence reads: CSARDRVQSEQFF. The CDR3 nucleotides are TGCAGTGCTAGAGACAGGGTTCAGAGTGAGCAGTTCTTC.

The rearrangement uses TRBV7-2 and TRBJ2-1; maybe TRBD1 (6 bases). Trimming removed 5 bases from V and 13 bases from J, with 15 bases in between. Germline V gives CDR1 SGHTA, CDR2 FQGNSA. The length of the CDR3 is 12 residues. The CDR3 DNA sequence: TGTGCCAGCAGCAGGAAAGGGACATTACAGTTCTTC. The encoded protein is CASSRKGTLQFF.

The chain uses TRBV29-1 and TRBJ2-3; D gene uncertain. V lost 6 bases and J lost 2, with 15 bases in between. There are 14 residues in the CDR3. Per germline, CDR1 SQVTM and CDR2 ANQGSEA. The CDR3 DNA is TGCAGCGTGATGGACCTTGCCTTCACAGATACGCAGTATTTT. This gives the protein CSVMDLAFTDTQYF.

This clonotype was counted between two and nine times. The chain is built from TRBV6-2 or TRBV6-3 and TRBJ2-1; possibly TRBD2 for D (5 bases). The V end was cut by 5 bases, the J end by 9 bases, with 17 bases between. The CDR3 has 14 amino acids. Germline V CDR1 and CDR2: MNHEY, SVGEGT. CDR3 nucleotides: TGTGCCAGCAGTCCCCTTACTAGTTTCGGTGAGCAGTTCTTC. Its translation: CASSPLTSFGEQFF.

This rearrangement joins TRBV6-6 to TRBJ2-7; 7 positions agree with TRBD2. Germline loops: CDR1 MNHNY, CDR2 SVGAGI (reference sequence). The V and J ends lost 2 bases and 0 bases, in that order; junction bases with no gene match: 7. This CDR3 contains 16 residues. The CDR3 reads CASSYSASGYSYEQYF. The CDR3 DNA reads TGTGCCAGCAGTTACAGTGCTAGCGGTTACTCCTACGAGCAGTACTTC.

This clonotype has more than one count but fewer than ten. The gene calls are TRBV28 and TRBJ2-2; either TRBD1 or TRBD2 may fit D (5 bases each). CDR1 is MDHEN, CDR2 SYDVKM, per germline. V shed 6 bases and J shed 0 bases, with 14 bases lying between them. The length of the CDR3 is 16 residues. The CDR3 reads CASSRRGLPNTGELFF. The DNA of the CDR3 is TGTGCCAGCAGCCGCCGGGGCTTACCGAACACCGGGGAGCTGTTTTTT.

This clonotype has just a few counts. The CDR3 region is CSARSLAGSEQYF. The CDR3 bases are TGCAGTGCTAGGTCCCTCGCGGGTAGCGAGCAGTACTTC. The genes are TRBV20-1 and TRBJ2-5, with D maybe TRBD2 (5 bases). The J call could be wrong; TRBJ2-7 is a better fit for the DNA end. Germline assignment: CDR1 DFQATT and CDR2 SNEGSKA (reference sequence). CDR3 length: 13 amino acids.

This clonotype showed up just a few times. The chain combines TRBV25-1 with TRBJ1-4; TRBD1 matches 8 bases. From germline, CDR1 is MGHDK and CDR2 SYGVNS. The CDR3 is made up of 16 amino acids. The junction had 16 bases not matched to a gene; V was cut back by 5 bases and J by 11 bases. CDR3 DNA sequence: TGTGCCAGCAGTCAATCTACTGGACAGGGTAATTGGAAACTGTTTTTT. This translates into CASSQSTGQGNWKLFF.

The chain uses TRBV11-2 and TRBJ2-1; TRBD1 aligns across 9 bases. This CDR3 has 15 amino acids. Unmatched junction bases numbered 3, after V lost 4 bases and J lost 2 bases. The germline gives CDR1 SGHAT, CDR2 FQNNGV. The CDR3 spells CASSSWTGAYNEQFF. CDR3 DNA: TGTGCCAGCAGCTCCTGGACAGGGGCCTACAATGAGCAGTTCTTC.

The chain links TRBV20-1 to TRBJ2-1; 12 bases align to TRBD2. CDR3 size: 16 residues. V dropped 4 bases and J dropped 7; count of bases not matched to a gene: 11. In germline, CDR1 is DFQATT, CDR2 SNEGSKA (reference sequence). The CDR3 DNA is TGCAGTGCTAATGATCCTATGACTAGCGGGAGTAATGAGCAGTTCTTC. It encodes CSANDPMTSGSNEQFF.

This clonotype was found a few times. V gene TRBV6-5 combines with J gene TRBJ2-7, with D perhaps TRBD1 or TRBD2 (6 bases each). Germline CDR1 and CDR2: MNHEY and SVGAGI. The V end lost 7 bases, the J end lost 2 bases, and 15 bases lay between the germline ends. The CDR3 length is 14 residues. As DNA, the CDR3 is TGTGCCAGCACCGCAATCGGGGGCACCTACGAGCAGTACTTC. Translation gives CASTAIGGTYEQYF.

The rearrangement joins TRBV3-1 to TRBJ2-5; D may be TRBD2 (6 bases). The DNA matches TRBJ2-7 better at its end, which makes the J call doubtful. The CDR3 covers 15 residues. CDR1 is LGHDT, CDR2 YNNKEL, per germline (reference sequence). CDR3 in amino acids: CASSQEYAGWYEQYF. Here the CDR3 DNA reads TGTGCCAGCAGCCAAGAGTATGCGGGATGGTACGAGCAGTACTTC.

Remarks on this clonotype: A read error may be the cause here, since a much bigger clone is one base away. The V gene is TRBV5-1, the J gene TRBJ1-2, with TRBD1 identical over 8 bases. The CDR3 extends over 14 amino acids. Germline CDR1 SGHRS, CDR2 YFSETQ. The CDR3 sequence is CASSWARGPYGHTF. The CDR3 region has the DNA TGCGCCAGCAGCTGGGCCAGGGGGCCCTATGGCCACACCTTC.

The chain recombines TRBV18 with TRBJ2-3, with 9 positions matching TRBD2. Losses at the gene ends were 6 bases for V and 6 bases for J; bases not matched to a gene: 10. The CDR3 sequence is 15 residues long. Germline V CDR1 and CDR2: KGHSH, LQKENI. CDR3 nucleotide sequence: TGTGCCAGCTCGCCTAGCGGGGACGCTAGGGATACGCAGTATTTT. Translated: CASSPSGDARDTQYF.

J is TRBJ2-7 and V is TRBV6-2 or TRBV6-3; D may be TRBD2 (5 bases). The CDR3 runs to 15 residues. Trimming stripped 7 bases from V and 7 bases from J, with 23 bases between. From germline, CDR1 is MNHEY and CDR2 SVGEGT. The CDR3 is CASIDTGNSYNEQYF. The CDR3 DNA follows: TGTGCCAGCATCGATACGGGAAACTCCTACAATGAGCAGTACTTC.

The gene calls are TRBV7-2 and TRBJ2-7, with 9 bases that match TRBD2. TRBJ2-5 explains the end of the DNA better; the J call may be wrong. The germline V gene has CDR1 SGHTA and CDR2 FQGNSA. This CDR3 contains 16 residues. The CDR3 reads CASSLKVGGRGETQYF. In DNA form, the CDR3 reads TGTGCCAGCAGCTTAAAGGTCGGCGGGAGGGGAGAGACCCAGTACTTC.

The chain carries TRBV4-3 and TRBJ2-3; D is perhaps TRBD1 or TRBD2 (5 bases each). V was pared by 3 bases and J by 2 bases, with 15 bases between. CDR3 length: 16 residues. Looked up from germline, CDR1 is LGHNA and CDR2 is YSLEER. The CDR3: CASSQGDHPSTDTQYF. In nucleotides, the CDR3 is TGCGCCAGCAGCCAGGGGGACCACCCGTCCACAGATACGCAGTATTTT.

The chain combines TRBV7-2 with TRBJ2-3; D call uncertain. The V gene's germline CDR1 is SGHTA and CDR2 FQGNSA. Trimming took off 10 bases at V and 1 base at J, with 9 bases between the two ends. CDR3 size: 12 residues. CDR3 residues: CATSFGTDTQYF. The CDR3 DNA is TGTGCCACTTCGTTTGGCACAGATACGCAGTATTTT.